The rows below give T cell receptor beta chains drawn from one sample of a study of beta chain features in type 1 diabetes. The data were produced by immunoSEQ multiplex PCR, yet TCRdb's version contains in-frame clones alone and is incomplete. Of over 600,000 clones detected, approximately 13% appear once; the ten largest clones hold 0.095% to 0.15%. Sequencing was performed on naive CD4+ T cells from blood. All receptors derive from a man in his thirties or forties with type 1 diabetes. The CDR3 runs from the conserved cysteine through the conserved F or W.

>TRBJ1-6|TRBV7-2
CASSLAWGGGDSPLHF
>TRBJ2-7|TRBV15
CATSREAGKDEQYF
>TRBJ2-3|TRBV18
CASSPYQDTQYF
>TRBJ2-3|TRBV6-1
CASAPGGGAGDTQYF
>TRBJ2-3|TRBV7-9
CASNFIGGSLTDTQYF
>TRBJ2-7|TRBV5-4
CASSLDGDLGKTKPFYEQYF
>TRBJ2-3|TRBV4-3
CASSQDRGLAGPGDTQYF
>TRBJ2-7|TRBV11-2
CASSLGSLGGTYF
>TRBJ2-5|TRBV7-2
CASSLGTMETQYF
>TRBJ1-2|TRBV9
CASSVGAANYGYTF
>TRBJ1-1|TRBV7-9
CASSSRTGRVGTEAFF
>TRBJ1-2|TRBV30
CAWSELGQAAYGYTF
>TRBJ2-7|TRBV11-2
CASSPGTSGGFSYEQYF
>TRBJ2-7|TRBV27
CASSSYRYSYEQYF
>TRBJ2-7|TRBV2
CASSENRSYEQYF
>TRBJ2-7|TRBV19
CASSVQGALGEQYF
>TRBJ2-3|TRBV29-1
CSLLAGADTQYF
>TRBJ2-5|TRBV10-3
CAISESKGRSETQYF
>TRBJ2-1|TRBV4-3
CASSRLTGDSYNEQFF
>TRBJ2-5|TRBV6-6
CASSYSSGVAETQYF
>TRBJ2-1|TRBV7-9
CASRTANLYNEQFF
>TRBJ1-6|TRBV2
CASSSQGTAGSPLHF
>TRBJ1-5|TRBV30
CASHNQPQHF
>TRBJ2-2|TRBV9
CASSAHSGTSAGELFF
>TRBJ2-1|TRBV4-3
CASSQYNEQFF
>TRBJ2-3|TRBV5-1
CASSLMGRTERFTDTQYF
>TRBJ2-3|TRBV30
CAWRETGKAQYF
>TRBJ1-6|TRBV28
CASSYKFTLHF
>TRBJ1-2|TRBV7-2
CASSFIGTTNYGYTF
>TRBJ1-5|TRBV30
CAWSPGQGGQPQHF
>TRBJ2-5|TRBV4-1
CASSQGTGTSQETQYF
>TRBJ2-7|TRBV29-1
CSVVPRQGAWYEQYF
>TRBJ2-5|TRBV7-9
CASSLQGGQTQYF
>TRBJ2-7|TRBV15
CATGLGRSSYEQYF
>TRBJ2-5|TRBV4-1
CASSQPLQGRETQYF
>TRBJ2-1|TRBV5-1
CASSFRQGALNEQFF
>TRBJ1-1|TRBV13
CASSLHTEAFF
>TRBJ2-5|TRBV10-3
CAISDRAQETQYF
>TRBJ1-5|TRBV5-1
CASSLEGRVDQPQHF
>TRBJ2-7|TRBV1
CTSSLGQVRSYEQYF
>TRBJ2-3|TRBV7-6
CASSPADTQYF
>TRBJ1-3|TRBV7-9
CASSLDGLSGNTIYF
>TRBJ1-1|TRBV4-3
CASSQEGRGEWKVFF
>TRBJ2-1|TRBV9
CASSLGTSGAYNEQFF
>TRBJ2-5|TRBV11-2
CASSPASQETQYF